This is a list of T cell receptor beta chains from one sample in a study of OX40 agonist ivuxolimab in advanced cancers. Some clones are missing from TCRdb's copy, which holds only in-frame ones; the method was immunoSEQ multiplex PCR. The sample includes more than 55,000 clones, 89% seen only once; the top ten take more than 9.5%. Sequenced material: CD4+ or CD8+ T cells sorted from blood, taken in a trial of the OX40 agonist ivuxolimab. The source of these receptors is an adult with an advanced solid tumor such as melanoma, head and neck, liver or kidney cancer. CDR3s include the opening cysteine and the closing phenylalanine or tryptophan. Each record gives: clone size, J gene, D gene, V gene, CDR3 length, CDR3 protein, CDR3 DNA. D genes are given only for firm matches. Clone size, where shown, is once, few, many, or a class for clones that have expanded.

NA,TRBJ2-1,TRBD2,TRBV10-3,13,CAISGLADNEQFF,TGTGCCATCTCGGGACTAGCAGACAATGAGCAGTTCTTC
NA,TRBJ2-7,TRBD1,TRBV7-8,13,CASSFDRGNEQYF,TGTGCCAGCAGCTTCGACAGGGGTAACGAGCAGTACTTC
NA,TRBJ2-7,TRBD2,TRBV6-6,13,CASSYSLAGARYF,TGTGCCAGCAGTTACTCACTAGCGGGGGCAAGGTACTTC
NA,TRBJ2-7,NA,TRBV28,14,CASSLFGRGYEQYF,TGTGCCAGCAGTTTATTCGGCCGAGGCTACGAGCAGTACTTC
NA,TRBJ2-1,TRBD2,TRBV4-1,14,CASSRGGVLNEQFF,TGCGCCAGCAGCCGCGGGGGGGTTTTGAATGAGCAGTTCTTC
NA,TRBJ1-5,TRBD1,TRBV9,18,CASSAGQGLGYSNQPQHF,TGTGCCAGCAGCGCCGGACAGGGGCTTGGATATAGCAATCAGCCCCAGCATTTT
NA,TRBJ2-7,NA,TRBV4-2,12,CASSLVGNEQYF,TGTGCCAGCAGCTTGGTGGGCAACGAGCAGTACTTC
NA,TRBJ1-5,NA,TRBV5-6,12,CASSLSDQPQHF,TGTGCCAGCAGCTTGAGCGATCAGCCCCAGCATTTT
once,TRBJ1-2,TRBD1,TRBV7-6,15,CASSGFVTGSYGYTF,TGTGCCAGCAGCGGGTTTGTGACAGGGTCCTATGGCTACACCTTC
NA,TRBJ2-3,NA,TRBV7-3,15,CASSPGGRASDTQYF,TGTGCCAGCAGCCCGGGGGGCCGAGCTTCAGATACGCAGTATTTT
NA,TRBJ2-1,NA,TRBV7-6,13,CASSLARGYEQFF,TGTGCCAGCAGCTTAGCGCGGGGTTATGAGCAGTTCTTC
NA,TRBJ2-6,TRBD1,TRBV5-4,18,CASSQPGQGASGANVLTF,TGTGCCAGCAGCCAGCCGGGACAGGGGGCATCTGGGGCCAACGTCCTGACTTTC
NA,TRBJ2-7,NA,TRBV6-6,15,CASSYSGRPSYEQYF,TGTGCCAGCAGTTACAGCGGCAGGCCCTCCTACGAGCAGTACTTC
NA,TRBJ2-3,TRBD2,TRBV14,16,CASSLWTSGRTDTQYF,TGTGCCAGCAGCCTTTGGACTAGCGGGAGGACAGATACGCAGTATTTT
NA,TRBJ2-3,NA,TRBV9,11,CASSAADTQYF,TGTGCCAGCAGCGCGGCAGATACGCAGTATTTT
NA,TRBJ2-7,TRBD2,TRBV11-1,15,CASSPRVAGSYEQYF,TGTGCCAGCAGCCCCAGGGTAGCGGGCTCCTACGAGCAGTACTTC
NA,TRBJ2-7,NA,TRBV6-1,14,CATNQQGHTYEQYF,TGTGCCACCAACCAACAGGGCCACACCTACGAGCAGTACTTC
NA,TRBJ1-5,TRBD1,TRBV19,15,CAAGQGDVPTRPQHF,TGTGCAGCCGGACAGGGGGACGTCCCGACGCGGCCCCAGCATTTT
NA,TRBJ2-1,TRBD2,TRBV10-1,15,CASSASGGAYNEQFF,TGCGCCAGCAGTGCGAGCGGGGGGGCGTACAATGAGCAGTTCTTC
NA,TRBJ2-7,NA,TRBV2,14,CASSTSGPSYEQYF,TGTGCCAGCAGCACTTCGGGACCCTCCTACGAGCAGTACTTC
NA,TRBJ2-1,TRBD1,TRBV7-6,16,CASSFQGQGRGDEQFF,TGTGCCAGCAGCTTTCAGGGACAGGGTAGAGGAGATGAGCAGTTCTTC
NA,TRBJ1-1,TRBD1,TRBV5-1,19,CASSSAFYRGRFIDTEAFF,TGCGCCAGCAGCTCCGCGTTTTACAGGGGGCGGTTTATTGACACTGAAGCTTTCTTT
NA,TRBJ2-3,NA,TRBV29-1,12,CSGRRATDTQYF,TGCAGCGGTCGAAGGGCCACAGATACGCAGTATTTT
NA,TRBJ2-3,NA,TRBV5-8,15,CASSWGDGNTDTQYF,TGTGCCAGCAGCTGGGGAGACGGGAACACAGATACGCAGTATTTT
NA,TRBJ2-5,TRBD2,TRBV18,14,CASSPGGSGETQYF,TGTGCCAGCTCACCGGGGGGGTCAGGAGAGACCCAGTACTTC
NA,TRBJ2-3,NA,TRBV7-3,15,CASSHTATTTDTQYF,TGTGCCAGCAGCCATACAGCAACGACCACAGATACGCAGTATTTT
NA,TRBJ2-7,NA,TRBV5-4,13,CASSSRGAYEQYF,TGTGCCAGCAGCTCCAGGGGGGCCTACGAGCAGTACTTC
NA,TRBJ2-2,TRBD1,TRBV5-1,17,CASSLELQGARGGELFF,TGCGCCAGCAGCTTGGAATTGCAGGGGGCGCGAGGCGGGGAGCTGTTTTTT
NA,TRBJ2-1,TRBD2,TRBV27,16,CASSLSRQREGNEQFF,TGTGCCAGCAGTCTGTCGAGGCAGCGGGAAGGGAATGAGCAGTTCTTC
NA,TRBJ2-1,TRBD2,TRBV11-2,16,CASSLMLADSYNEQFF,TGTGCCAGCAGCTTAATGCTAGCGGATTCCTACAATGAGCAGTTCTTC
NA,TRBJ2-3,NA,TRBV6-1,13,CASSEESTDTQYF,TGTGCCAGCAGTGAAGAGTCCACAGATACGCAGTATTTT
NA,TRBJ1-2,NA,TRBV21-1,16,CASSTPWTGYNYGYTF,TGTGCCAGCAGCACTCCATGGACTGGTTATAACTATGGCTACACCTTC
NA,TRBJ1-1,TRBD1,TRBV5-5,16,CASRLSQGGVNTEAFF,TGTGCCAGCAGGTTGTCTCAGGGGGGAGTGAACACTGAAGCTTTCTTT
NA,TRBJ2-3,TRBD2,TRBV19,18,CASSRRGLAGAGGDTQYF,TGTGCCAGTAGCCGGAGGGGACTAGCGGGGGCCGGAGGGGATACGCAGTATTTT
NA,TRBJ2-3,TRBD2,TRBV5-4,16,CASSLASGGATDTQYF,TGTGCCAGCAGCTTGGCTAGCGGGGGGGCCACAGATACGCAGTATTTT
once,TRBJ2-5,TRBD1,TRBV6-5,14,CASRDTGGAETQYF,TGTGCCAGCAGAGATACAGGGGGCGCGGAGACCCAGTACTTC
NA,TRBJ1-1,NA,TRBV16,14,CASSLLPRGTEAFF,TGTGCCAGCAGCCTCCTACCACGGGGCACTGAAGCTTTCTTT
NA,TRBJ1-1,NA,TRBV5-1,13,CASSRGGNTEAFF,TGCGCCAGCAGCCGGGGGGGAAACACTGAAGCTTTCTTT
NA,TRBJ1-6,NA,TRBV6-1,13,CASETDYNSPLHF,TGTGCCAGCGAAACCGACTATAATTCACCCCTCCACTTT
NA,TRBJ2-6,TRBD1,TRBV30,14,CSDRGRSGANVLTF,TGCTCAGACAGGGGGAGATCTGGGGCCAACGTCCTGACTTTC
NA,TRBJ2-7,NA,TRBV6-1,14,CASSPSGRIYEQYF,TGTGCCAGCAGTCCTTCGGGACGGATCTACGAGCAGTACTTC
NA,TRBJ2-4,NA,TRBV7-9,14,CASSFGGSKNIQYF,TGTGCCAGCAGCTTTGGGGGATCCAAAAACATTCAGTACTTC
NA,TRBJ2-4,NA,TRBV13,15,CASSSGAVGKNIQYF,TGTGCCAGCAGCTCGGGCGCGGTGGGCAAAAACATTCAGTACTTC
medium-sized,TRBJ2-7,NA,TRBV20-1,11,CSALDSPEQYF,TGCAGTGCATTGGACTCCCCCGAGCAGTACTTC
NA,TRBJ2-7,TRBD2,TRBV6-4,16,CASSESRGLGVHEQYF,TGTGCCAGCAGTGAGTCCCGGGGACTAGGGGTCCACGAGCAGTACTTC
NA,TRBJ1-1,NA,TRBV19,12,CASSPFGPEAFF,TGTGCCAGTAGTCCATTCGGCCCTGAAGCTTTCTTT
NA,TRBJ2-7,NA,TRBV7-6,13,CASSSSVGLEQYF,TGTGCCAGCAGCTCCAGCGTAGGGCTCGAGCAGTACTTC
NA,TRBJ1-5,NA,TRBV9,17,CASSVGIRPDGREPQHF,TGTGCCAGCAGCGTAGGGATTAGACCGGACGGGCGAGAGCCCCAGCATTTT
NA,TRBJ2-4,NA,TRBV15,17,CATSRGGGRYSQGIQYF,TGTGCCACCAGCAGAGGGGGGGGCCGATATAGCCAGGGGATTCAGTACTTC
NA,TRBJ2-5,TRBD1,TRBV6-1,15,CASSEAGTDPSEQYF,TGTGCCAGCAGTGAAGCCGGGACAGACCCTAGTGAGCAGTACTTC
NA,TRBJ2-5,TRBD1,TRBV5-4,15,CASSWSGTGEETQYF,TGTGCCAGCAGCTGGTCCGGGACAGGTGAAGAGACCCAGTACTTC
NA,TRBJ2-3,TRBD2,TRBV9,13,CASTLGGADTQYF,TGTGCCAGCACCCTGGGGGGGGCAGATACGCAGTATTTT
NA,TRBJ1-3,NA,TRBV2,17,CASSASGGVFSGNTIYF,TGTGCCAGCAGCGCCTCGGGGGGAGTGTTCTCTGGAAACACCATATATTTT